This TCR beta chain was captured in a study of CD8 T cells in Susac syndrome (dated by TCRdb to between 2018 and 2021). Study-wide context: The study used repertoire sequencing to test whether antigen drove CD8+ T cell activation and differentiation in Susac syndrome. CD8+ T cell repertoire clonality was compared between over 9 healthy donors, roughly 14 Susac syndrome patients and about 15 multiple sclerosis patients. Summary of the overall study and its limitations: The number of individuals in the TCR sequencing and HLA analysis was acknowledged as relatively small.

Peripheral blood CD8+ and CD4+ T cells from healthy donors, Susac syndrome patients and multiple sclerosis patients were profiled by high-throughput TCR beta sequencing. The multiple sclerosis controls were treatment-naive patients who had stable or active relapsing-remitting disease and met the revised McDonald criteria. CD8+ TEMRA cells were enriched by FACS, while bulk CD8+ and CD4+ T cells were purified by magnetic negative isolation. Blood was drawn into EDTA tubes, processed within 24 hours, and PBMCs were isolated by density gradient centrifugation. PBMCs intended for TCR sequencing were cryopreserved in liquid nitrogen and were subsequently thawed in a 37 degrees C water bath. The sorted or isolated CD4+, CD8+ and CD8+ TEMRA cells had a purity of 90% or higher. The CDR3, cysteine through valine, is 14 amino acids long. Left in the record is the CDR3 DNA by itself, 42 bases read in frame from the first base. Trimming takes 2 bases off V and 2 bases off J; junction bases not matched to a gene: 5. Looking up the germline V gene (reference sequence) yields CDR1 DFQATT and CDR2 SNEGSKA.

Turning to this clonotype: It has no known antigen specificity. No per-base quality is available; no much larger clone lies one base away.

RNA was extracted using the RNeasy kit, and roughly 0.5 to 1 ug of the RNA was reverse transcribed with random hexamers. The immunoSEQ multiplex PCR assay, covering 54 Vbeta and 13 Jbeta segments, was used to amplify TCR beta CDR3 regions. PCR amplification bias was corrected using a synthetic template baseline for primer optimization and computational correction. The paper's data handling went like this. Only productive sequences were kept, with reads annotated to V, D and J genes according to IMGT and analyzed in immunoSEQ Analyzer. Clonality was calculated as one minus the Shannon entropy normalized by log2 of the number of productive unique sequences. For each patient and control, public and private clones were evaluated among the 100 most prevalent clones. Clones were defined as Susac-specific if absent from the healthy and MS cohorts, from around 1,000 published viral clones and from other ImmuneACCESS disease sequences. Starting from the raw public reads, TCRdb applied fastp trimming at Q25, assembled clones with MiXCR and retained in-frame beta chains. Each entry merges the rows of one CDR3 protein and shows their most common DNA and genes. The V and J calls, along with clone size, are taken from TCRdb and not from the paper's own processing. This sample gives 150,000 or so distinct CDR3 sequences in total; less than 97% of them show up just once. The ten top clones hold roughly 0.15% of the sample.

The chain links TRBV20-1 with TRBJ2-7, with TRBD2 matching 8 junction bases. The sequence came from a human donor with multiple sclerosis. The sample consisted of CD8+ T cells from PBMCs. Here is the DNA: TGCAGTGCTAGAAGGGTAGCGGGACCCTACGAGCAGTACGTC. This codes for CSARRVAGPYEQYV.